These T cell receptor beta chains were read from a single sample in a study of regulatory and conventional T cells in RAG deficiency. This table comes from immunoSEQ multiplex PCR, and its TCRdb copy is limited to in-frame clones, with some not included. The table records about 46,000 clones, 70% to 90% of them present only once. These records were also assigned to another study, of regulatory T cells.

Sequenced sample: CD4+ effector T cells sorted from blood. The receptors stem from a human donor in good health. CDR3s include the opening cysteine and the closing phenylalanine or tryptophan. A D gene is named only where the DNA matches it firmly. The size field is filled for only some rows; it gives once, few, many or a size class.

abundance: once
d_gene: -
v_gene: TRBV5-4
j_gene: TRBJ1-2
CDR3nt: TGTGCCAGCAGCGCGCTCGCATCTAACTATGGCTACACCTTC
CDR3aa: CASSALASNYGYTF

abundance: -
d_gene: -
v_gene: TRBV10-3
j_gene: TRBJ2-1
CDR3nt: TGTGCCATCAGTGATCCACAGGGGGGGCGTTACAATGAGCAGTTCTTC
CDR3aa: CAISDPQGGRYNEQFF

abundance: -
d_gene: TRBD1
v_gene: TRBV19
j_gene: TRBJ1-2
CDR3nt: TGTGCCAGTAGAAACACAGGGGGCGCAAGCTATGGCTACACCTTC
CDR3aa: CASRNTGGASYGYTF

abundance: -
d_gene: -
v_gene: TRBV27
j_gene: TRBJ2-2
CDR3nt: TGTGCCAGCAGTGCCCACACCGGGGAGCTGTTTTTT
CDR3aa: CASSAHTGELFF

abundance: -
d_gene: -
v_gene: TRBV29-1
j_gene: TRBJ2-1
CDR3nt: TGCAGCGTTGTATATATGAGCTGGGGGGCTTCCTACAATGAGCAGTTCTTC
CDR3aa: CSVVYMSWGASYNEQFF

abundance: -
d_gene: -
v_gene: TRBV7-2
j_gene: TRBJ1-5
CDR3nt: TGTGCCAGCAGCCCCGGACTGTCCAATCAGCCCCAGCATTTT
CDR3aa: CASSPGLSNQPQHF

abundance: -
d_gene: -
v_gene: TRBV7-2
j_gene: TRBJ1-6
CDR3nt: TGTGCCAGCAGCTCGCGGACGGGGAATTCACCCCTCCACTTT
CDR3aa: CASSSRTGNSPLHF

abundance: -
d_gene: -
v_gene: TRBV7-3
j_gene: TRBJ1-6
CDR3nt: TGTGCCAGCAGCTTAAAGCAGGGAGGGACACCCCTCCACTTT
CDR3aa: CASSLKQGGTPLHF

abundance: -
d_gene: -
v_gene: TRBV7-9
j_gene: TRBJ2-2
CDR3nt: TGTGCCAGCAGCTTAGACACCGGGGAGCTGTTTTTT
CDR3aa: CASSLDTGELFF

abundance: few
d_gene: TRBD1
v_gene: TRBV19
j_gene: TRBJ2-7
CDR3nt: TGTGCCAGTAGTATCACAGGGGCGGTCTACGAGCAGTACTTC
CDR3aa: CASSITGAVYEQYF

abundance: -
d_gene: -
v_gene: TRBV6-6
j_gene: TRBJ2-2
CDR3nt: TGTGCCAGCAGTTTCGGGACCAGCGGCACCGGGGAGCTGTTTTTT
CDR3aa: CASSFGTSGTGELFF

abundance: -
d_gene: -
v_gene: TRBV4-1
j_gene: TRBJ2-5
CDR3nt: TGCGCCAGCAGCCAAGGACAGCTCTACCAAGAGACCCAGTACTTC
CDR3aa: CASSQGQLYQETQYF

abundance: -
d_gene: -
v_gene: TRBV7-3
j_gene: TRBJ2-1
CDR3nt: TGTGCCAGCAGCCGGAGCCGGACCCTCCTCTACAATGAGCAGTTCTTC
CDR3aa: CASSRSRTLLYNEQFF

abundance: -
d_gene: TRBD1
v_gene: TRBV7-9
j_gene: TRBJ2-6
CDR3nt: TGTGCCAGAGGACAGGGGGCGTTATCTGGGGCCAACGTCCTGACTTTC
CDR3aa: CARGQGALSGANVLTF

abundance: -
d_gene: -
v_gene: TRBV11-2
j_gene: TRBJ2-4
CDR3nt: TGTGCCAGCAGCTTAATGATAGGGGACCTAGCCAAAAACATTCAGTACTTC
CDR3aa: CASSLMIGDLAKNIQYF

abundance: -
d_gene: TRBD1
v_gene: TRBV9
j_gene: TRBJ1-2
CDR3nt: TGTGCCAGCAGTGTGGACAGGGGACGATATGGCTACACCTTC
CDR3aa: CASSVDRGRYGYTF

abundance: -
d_gene: -
v_gene: TRBV5-1
j_gene: TRBJ2-4
CDR3nt: TGCGCCAGCAGCTTCTCCGGGAGCTCCGCCTTAGCCAAAAACATTCAGTACTTC
CDR3aa: CASSFSGSSALAKNIQYF

abundance: -
d_gene: -
v_gene: TRBV10-3
j_gene: TRBJ2-7
CDR3nt: TGTGCCATCAGCCAGGCCTCCTACGAGCAGTACTTC
CDR3aa: CAISQASYEQYF

abundance: -
d_gene: -
v_gene: TRBV6-1
j_gene: TRBJ1-1
CDR3nt: TGTGCCAGCAGTGTACTGGCAGCGATGAACACTGAAGCTTTCTTT
CDR3aa: CASSVLAAMNTEAFF

abundance: -
d_gene: -
v_gene: TRBV9
j_gene: TRBJ2-2
CDR3nt: TGTGCCAGCAGCGTGGACGGTCACACCGGGGAGCTGTTTTTT
CDR3aa: CASSVDGHTGELFF

abundance: once
d_gene: -
v_gene: TRBV7-3
j_gene: TRBJ2-3
CDR3nt: TGTGCCAGCAGTAATACCCAAGCAGATACGCAGTATTTT
CDR3aa: CASSNTQADTQYF

abundance: -
d_gene: TRBD1
v_gene: TRBV5-1
j_gene: TRBJ2-7
CDR3nt: TGCGCCAGCAGCTCAGGGACAGGGGGGCTCGAGCAGTACTTC
CDR3aa: CASSSGTGGLEQYF

abundance: -
d_gene: TRBD1
v_gene: TRBV25-1
j_gene: TRBJ1-2
CDR3nt: TGTGCCAGCAGCCCTTCAACAGGGGCGGGGGGCGGCTACACCTTC
CDR3aa: CASSPSTGAGGGYTF

abundance: -
d_gene: TRBD1
v_gene: TRBV5-1
j_gene: TRBJ2-7
CDR3nt: TGCGCCAGCACCGCTCAGGGGACAGGGGGCGACGAGCAGTACTTC
CDR3aa: CASTAQGTGGDEQYF

abundance: -
d_gene: -
v_gene: TRBV5-1
j_gene: TRBJ2-7
CDR3nt: TGCGCCAGCAGCTTTAGTCCCGTAGTCTACGAGCAGTACTTC
CDR3aa: CASSFSPVVYEQYF

abundance: -
d_gene: -
v_gene: TRBV28
j_gene: TRBJ1-1
CDR3nt: TGTGCCAGCAGGGGACATCCTAGGAACACTGAAGCTTTCTTT
CDR3aa: CASRGHPRNTEAFF

abundance: -
d_gene: -
v_gene: TRBV6-5
j_gene: TRBJ1-1
CDR3nt: TGTGCCAGCAGTTCGGCAGTATCTGAAGCTTTCTTT
CDR3aa: CASSSAVSEAFF

abundance: -
d_gene: -
v_gene: TRBV11-3
j_gene: TRBJ2-1
CDR3nt: TGTGCCAGCAGCTTGGAACAGAGGAATGAGCAGTTCTTC
CDR3aa: CASSLEQRNEQFF

abundance: -
d_gene: -
v_gene: TRBV7-9
j_gene: TRBJ2-2
CDR3nt: TGTGCCGGCACCAGGGGAGACACCGGGGAGCTGTTTTTT
CDR3aa: CAGTRGDTGELFF

abundance: once
d_gene: -
v_gene: TRBV6-1
j_gene: TRBJ2-7
CDR3nt: TGTGCCAGCAGCCCCCTCTCCGAGCAGTACTTC
CDR3aa: CASSPLSEQYF

abundance: -
d_gene: -
v_gene: TRBV28
j_gene: TRBJ2-7
CDR3nt: TGTGCCAGCAGACTGGGTTTCTACGAGCAGTACTTC
CDR3aa: CASRLGFYEQYF

abundance: -
d_gene: -
v_gene: TRBV6-5
j_gene: TRBJ1-2
CDR3nt: TGTGCCAGCAGTTACGGGCGGGGGATCTATGGCTACACCTTC
CDR3aa: CASSYGRGIYGYTF